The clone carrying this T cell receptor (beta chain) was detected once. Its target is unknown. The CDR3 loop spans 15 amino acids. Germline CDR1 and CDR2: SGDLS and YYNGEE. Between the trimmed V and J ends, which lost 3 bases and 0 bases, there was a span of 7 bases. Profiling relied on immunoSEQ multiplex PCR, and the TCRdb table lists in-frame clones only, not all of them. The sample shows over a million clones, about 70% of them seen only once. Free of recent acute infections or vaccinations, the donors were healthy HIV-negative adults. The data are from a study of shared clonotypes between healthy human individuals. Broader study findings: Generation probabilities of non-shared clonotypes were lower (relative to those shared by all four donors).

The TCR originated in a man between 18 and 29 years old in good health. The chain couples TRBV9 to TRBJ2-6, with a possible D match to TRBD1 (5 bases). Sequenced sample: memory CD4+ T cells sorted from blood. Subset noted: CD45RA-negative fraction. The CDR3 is CASSAQGSGANVLTF. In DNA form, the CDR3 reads TGTGCCAGCAGCGCCCAGGGCTCTGGGGCCAACGTCCTGACTTTC.